This T cell receptor beta chain was found in a study of patients and donors after allogeneic stem cell transplantation. TCRdb redid the calling of the RT-PCR reads with MiXCR, one entry per CDR3 protein. The table shows about a million distinct CDR3 sequences, with approximately 18% occurring only once. Trimming left V 0 bases short and J 4 bases short, with 13 bases between. CDR1 and CDR2 (germline): MNHEY, SMNVEV (reference sequence). The CDR3 has 15 residues. The chain links TRBV27 to TRBJ2-7; possibly TRBD1 for D (5 bases). The sequence came from a human donor who was either an allogeneic HSCT recipient or a stem cell or donor lymphocyte infusion donor (not recorded which). It is not recorded whose cells these are; they may come from a transplant donor. The specimen was blood, either unsorted or a sorted T cell fraction (not recorded which). This CDR3 is CASSLSRGSSYEQYF. The CDR3 DNA is TGTGCCAGCAGTTTATCTAGGGGTTCCTCTTACGAGCAGTACTTC.